This note documents a single T cell receptor (beta chain) sequence. Its antigen is unknown. The data were obtained in a study of cytomegalovirus exposure and HLA in healthy donors. The study's findings and limits: As a later analysis revealed, the rate of TCR association differed by HLA locus, with DRB1 most and HLA-C fewest. Earlier findings revealed that most TCR beta V segments proved productive either about 90% or about 30% of the time.

CDR3 length: 14 amino acids. The germline V and J ends were trimmed by 1 base and 2 bases, with 10 bases remaining between them. Germline-derived CDR1 and CDR2 are SGHNT and YYREEE (reference sequence). The PCR was carried out with 60 Vbeta primers and 13 Jbeta primers. Clones were sequenced by immunoSEQ multiplex PCR, and TCRdb holds only the in-frame ones, with some missing. The data contain some 110,000 clones, approximately 80% of them singletons. The rearrangement links TRBV5-4 to TRBJ2-7; D call uncertain. The sequenced sample consisted of PBMCs. This sequence originates from a man between 50 and 59 years old in good health and CMV-seronegative. The CDR3: CASSLLHKPYEQYF. CDR3 bases: TGTGCCAGCAGCTTGCTGCACAAACCCTACGAGCAGTACTTC.